This T cell receptor beta chain stems from a study of post-analysis software for immune sequencing data. As for the study in general: Both relapsing-remitting and secondary progressive multiple sclerosis featured among the disease courses, as did progressive-relapsing multiple sclerosis.

cDNA libraries for TCR beta contained unique molecular identifiers. T cells, about 0.85 to 11 million of them, yielded about 500,000 cDNA molecules. TCRdb independently ran MiXCR on the PCR reads; one entry per CDR3 protein. The table includes hundreds of thousands of distinct CDR3 sequences, over 45% detected once. Findings of the study overall: Significantly lower normalized Chao1 diversity was seen in multiple sclerosis patients than in controls. Four or five TRBV segments, TRBV5-6, TRBV5-1 and TRBV20-1 among them, were found more frequent in patients than controls. Under the F measure, samples that were prepared in one batch clustered strongly together.

A few counts support this clonotype. The antigen remains undetermined. This CDR3 spans 14 amino acids. Trimming took 1 base from V and 3 from J, leaving 7 bases between them. Looked up from germline, CDR1 is SGHTA and CDR2 is FQGNSA. The chain uses TRBV7-2 and TRBJ2-4; the D is unclear. The sample consisted of blood. This sequence was found in a girl between 2 and 10 years old with multiple sclerosis. The CDR3 bases are TGTGCCAGCAGCTTAGAAGGAGTCAAAAACATTCAGTACTTC. It encodes CASSLEGVKNIQYF. The full variable domain, rest sourced from reference TRBV7-2 and TRBJ2-4, is GAGVSQSPSNKVTEKGKDVELRCDPISGHTALYWYRQSLGQGLEFLIYFQGNSAPDKSGLPSDRFSAERTGGSVSTLTIQRTQQEDSAVYLCASSLEGVKNIQYFGAGTRLSVL.